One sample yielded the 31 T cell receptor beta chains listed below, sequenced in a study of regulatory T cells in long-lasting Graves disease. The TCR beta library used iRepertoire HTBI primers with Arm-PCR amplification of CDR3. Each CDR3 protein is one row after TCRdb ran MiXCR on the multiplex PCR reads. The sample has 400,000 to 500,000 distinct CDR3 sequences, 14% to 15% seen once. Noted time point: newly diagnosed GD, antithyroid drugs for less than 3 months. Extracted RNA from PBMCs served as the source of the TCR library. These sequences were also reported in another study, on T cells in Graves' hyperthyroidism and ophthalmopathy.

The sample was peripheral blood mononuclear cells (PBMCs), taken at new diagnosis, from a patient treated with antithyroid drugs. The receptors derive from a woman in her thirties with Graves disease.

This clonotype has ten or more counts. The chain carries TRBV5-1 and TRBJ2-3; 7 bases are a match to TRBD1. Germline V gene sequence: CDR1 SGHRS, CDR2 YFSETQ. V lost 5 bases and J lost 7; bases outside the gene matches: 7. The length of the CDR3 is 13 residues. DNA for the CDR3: TGCGCCAGCAGAGAGGGGGCAGGGTATACGCAGTATTTT. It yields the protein CASREGAGYTQYF.

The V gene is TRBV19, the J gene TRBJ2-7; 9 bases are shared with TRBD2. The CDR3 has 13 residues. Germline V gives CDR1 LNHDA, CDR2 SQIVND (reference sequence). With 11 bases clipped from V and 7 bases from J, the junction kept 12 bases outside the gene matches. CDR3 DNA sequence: TGTGCCGTATCGACTAGCGGAGGAACGGAGCAGTACTTC. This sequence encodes CAVSTSGGTEQYF.

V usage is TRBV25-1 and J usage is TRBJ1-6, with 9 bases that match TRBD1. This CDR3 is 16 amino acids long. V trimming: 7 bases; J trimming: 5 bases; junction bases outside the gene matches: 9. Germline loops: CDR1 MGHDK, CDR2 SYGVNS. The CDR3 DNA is TGTGCCAGCACAATGACAGGGGGTGGGAATAATTCACCCCTCCACTTT. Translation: CASTMTGGGNNSPLHF.

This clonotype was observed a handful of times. The CDR3 coding sequence is TGCAGTGCTGCTGAGCGGGAGAACACCGGGGAGCTGTTTTTT. This gives the protein CSAAERENTGELFF. The chain links TRBV20-1 to TRBJ2-2; 7 nucleotides agree with TRBD2. J gave up 1 base and V 5 bases, and 4 bases lay outside the gene matches. Per germline, CDR1 DFQATT and CDR2 SNEGSKA (reference sequence). The CDR3 extends over 14 amino acids.

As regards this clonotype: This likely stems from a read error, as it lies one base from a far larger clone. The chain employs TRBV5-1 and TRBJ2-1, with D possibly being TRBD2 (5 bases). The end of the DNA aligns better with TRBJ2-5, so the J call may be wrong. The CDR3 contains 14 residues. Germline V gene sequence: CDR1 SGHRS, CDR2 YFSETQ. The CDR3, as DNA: TGCGCCAGCAGCTTGATTAGCGACCAAGAGGCCCAGTACTTC. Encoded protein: CASSLISDQEAQYF.

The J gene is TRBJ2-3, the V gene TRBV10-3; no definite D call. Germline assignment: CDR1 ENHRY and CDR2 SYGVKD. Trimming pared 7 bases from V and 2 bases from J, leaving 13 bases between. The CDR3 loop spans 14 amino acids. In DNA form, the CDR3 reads TGTGCCATCAATGTGGGTGGGTACACAGATACGCAGTATTTT. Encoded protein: CAINVGGYTDTQYF.

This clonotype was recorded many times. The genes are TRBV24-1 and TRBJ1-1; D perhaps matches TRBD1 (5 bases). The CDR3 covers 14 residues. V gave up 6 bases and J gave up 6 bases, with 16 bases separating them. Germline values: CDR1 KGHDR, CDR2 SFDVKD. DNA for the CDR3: TGTGCCACCAGTAAACCGGGACCCCACCCTGAAGCTTTCTTT. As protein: CATSKPGPHPEAFF.

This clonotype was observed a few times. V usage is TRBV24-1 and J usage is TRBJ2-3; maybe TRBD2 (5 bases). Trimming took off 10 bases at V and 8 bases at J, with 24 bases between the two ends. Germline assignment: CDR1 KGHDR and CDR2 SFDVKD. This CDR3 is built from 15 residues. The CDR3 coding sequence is TGTGCCACTAGATCCCTTGGGAAGGACTTCGGTACGCAGTATTTT. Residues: CATRSLGKDFGTQYF.

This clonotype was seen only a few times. The CDR3 reads CAISEPEFSYEQYF. CDR3 in DNA: TGTGCCATCAGTGAGCCTGAGTTCTCCTACGAGCAGTACTTC. The rearrangement uses TRBV10-3 and TRBJ2-7; D gene ambiguous. CDR3 length: 14 amino acids. V dropped 2 bases and J dropped 0 bases, with 8 bases sitting between them. Germline loops: CDR1 ENHRY, CDR2 SYGVKD.

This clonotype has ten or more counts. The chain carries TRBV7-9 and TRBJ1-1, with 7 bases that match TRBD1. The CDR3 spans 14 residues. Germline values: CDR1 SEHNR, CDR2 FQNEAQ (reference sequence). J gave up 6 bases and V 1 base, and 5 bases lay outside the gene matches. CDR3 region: CASSLGGGGPEAFF. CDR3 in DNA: TGTGCCAGCAGCTTAGGGGGAGGGGGCCCTGAAGCTTTCTTT. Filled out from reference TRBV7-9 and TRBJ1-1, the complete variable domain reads DTGVSQNPRHKITKRGQNVTFRCDPISEHNRLYWYRQTLGQGPEFLTYFQNEAQLEKSRLLSDRFSAERPKGSFSTLEIQRTEQGDSAMYLCASSLGGGGPEAFFGQGTRLTVV.

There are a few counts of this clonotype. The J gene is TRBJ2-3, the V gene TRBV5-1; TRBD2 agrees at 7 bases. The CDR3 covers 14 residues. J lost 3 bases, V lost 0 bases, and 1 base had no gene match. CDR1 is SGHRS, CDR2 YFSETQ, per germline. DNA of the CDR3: TGCGCCAGCAGCTTGGTGCGGGGGACAGATACGCAGTATTTT. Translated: CASSLVRGTDTQYF.

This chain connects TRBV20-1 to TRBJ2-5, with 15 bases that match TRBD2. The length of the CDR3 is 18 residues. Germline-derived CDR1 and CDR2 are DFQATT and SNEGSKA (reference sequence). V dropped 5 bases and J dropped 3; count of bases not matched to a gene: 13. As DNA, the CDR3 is TGCAGTGCTTCCCGAGTAGGACTAGCGGGAGGGAGAAAAGAGACCCAGTACTTC. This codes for CSASRVGLAGGRKETQYF.

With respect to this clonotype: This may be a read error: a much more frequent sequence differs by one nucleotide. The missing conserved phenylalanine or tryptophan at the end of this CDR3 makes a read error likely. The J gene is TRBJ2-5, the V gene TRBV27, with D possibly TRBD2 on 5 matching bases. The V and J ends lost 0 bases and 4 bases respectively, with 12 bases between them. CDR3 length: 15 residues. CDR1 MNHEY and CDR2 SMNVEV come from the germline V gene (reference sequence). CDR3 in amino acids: CASSLSILAGETQYL. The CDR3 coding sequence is TGTGCCAGCAGTTTATCGATTCTAGCAGGAGAGACCCAGTACCTC.

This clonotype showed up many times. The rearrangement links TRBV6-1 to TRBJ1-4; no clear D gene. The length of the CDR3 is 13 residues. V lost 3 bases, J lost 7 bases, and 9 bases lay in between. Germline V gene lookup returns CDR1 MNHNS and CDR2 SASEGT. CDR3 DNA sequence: TGTGCCAGCAGTGACCGGGAGAGTGAAAAACTGTTTTTT. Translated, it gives CASSDRESEKLFF.

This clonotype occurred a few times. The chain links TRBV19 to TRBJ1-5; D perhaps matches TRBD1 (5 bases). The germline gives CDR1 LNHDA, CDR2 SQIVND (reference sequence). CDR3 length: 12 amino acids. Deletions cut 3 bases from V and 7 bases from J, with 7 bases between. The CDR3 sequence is CASSIRGQPQHF. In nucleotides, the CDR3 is TGTGCCAGTAGTATCCGGGGGCAGCCCCAGCATTTT.

The CDR3 is CAWSVPRGPEGNQPQHF. Written as DNA, the CDR3 is TGTGCCTGGAGTGTCCCCAGGGGGCCCGAGGGCAATCAGCCCCAGCATTTT. This chain joins TRBV30 and TRBJ1-5; the match to TRBD1 covers 8 bases. CDR3 length: 17 amino acids. Unmatched junction bases numbered 9, after V lost 0 bases and J lost 2 bases. CDR1 and CDR2 from the germline V gene are GTSNPN and SVGIG (reference sequence).

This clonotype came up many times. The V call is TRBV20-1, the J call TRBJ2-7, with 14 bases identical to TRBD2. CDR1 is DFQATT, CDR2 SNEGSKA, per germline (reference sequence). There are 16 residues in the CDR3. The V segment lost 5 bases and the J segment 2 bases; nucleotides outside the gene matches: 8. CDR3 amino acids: CSAYPGTSGGAYEQYF. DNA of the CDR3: TGCAGTGCTTACCCGGGGACTAGCGGGGGAGCCTACGAGCAGTACTTC.

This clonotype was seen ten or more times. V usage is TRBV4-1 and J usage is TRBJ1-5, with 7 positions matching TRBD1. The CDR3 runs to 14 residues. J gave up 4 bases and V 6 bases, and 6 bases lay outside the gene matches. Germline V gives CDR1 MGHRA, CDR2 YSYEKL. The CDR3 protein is CASSPGQLNQPQHF. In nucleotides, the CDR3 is TGCGCCAGCAGTCCGGGACAGTTGAATCAGCCCCAGCATTTT.

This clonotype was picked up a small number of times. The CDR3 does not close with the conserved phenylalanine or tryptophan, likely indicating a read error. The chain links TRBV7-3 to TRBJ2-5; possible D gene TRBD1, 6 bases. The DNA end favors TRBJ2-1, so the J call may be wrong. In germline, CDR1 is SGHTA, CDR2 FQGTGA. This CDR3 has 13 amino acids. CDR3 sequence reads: CASSQPQGTEQFL. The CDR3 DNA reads TGTGCCAGCAGCCAACCGCAGGGGACTGAGCAGTTCCTC.

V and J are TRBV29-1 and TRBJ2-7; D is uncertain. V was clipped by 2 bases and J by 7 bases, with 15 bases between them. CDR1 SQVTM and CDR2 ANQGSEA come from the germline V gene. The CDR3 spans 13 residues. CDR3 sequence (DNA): TGCAGCGTTGAAAGGGTGGGGTTGGGAGAGCAGTACTTC. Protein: CSVERVGLGEQYF.

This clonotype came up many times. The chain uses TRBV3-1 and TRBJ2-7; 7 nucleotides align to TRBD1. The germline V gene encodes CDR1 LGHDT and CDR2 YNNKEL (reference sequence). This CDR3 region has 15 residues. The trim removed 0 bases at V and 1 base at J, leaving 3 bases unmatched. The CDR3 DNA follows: TGTGCCAGCAGCCAAGAAGGGGGCCCATCCTACGAGCAGTACTTC. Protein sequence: CASSQEGGPSYEQYF.

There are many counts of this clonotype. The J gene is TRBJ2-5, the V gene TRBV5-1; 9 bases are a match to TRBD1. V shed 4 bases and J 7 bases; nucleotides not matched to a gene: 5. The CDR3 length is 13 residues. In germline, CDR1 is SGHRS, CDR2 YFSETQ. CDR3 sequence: CASSKDRGRTQYF. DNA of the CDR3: TGCGCCAGCAGCAAGGACAGGGGAAGGACCCAGTACTTC.

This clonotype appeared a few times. CDR3 amino acids: CASSVRGSVDEQYF. DNA for the CDR3: TGTGCCAGCAGTGTTCGCGGGAGCGTCGACGAGCAGTACTTC. The rearrangement joins TRBV2 to TRBJ2-7; 7 bases map to TRBD2. This CDR3 comprises 14 residues. Germline CDR1 reads SNHLY; CDR2 reads FYNNEI. Unmatched junction bases numbered 8, after V lost 4 bases and J lost 5 bases.

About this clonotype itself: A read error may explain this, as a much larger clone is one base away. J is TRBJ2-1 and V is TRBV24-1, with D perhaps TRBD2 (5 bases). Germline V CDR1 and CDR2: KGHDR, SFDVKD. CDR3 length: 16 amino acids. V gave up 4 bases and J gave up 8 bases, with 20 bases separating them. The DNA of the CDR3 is TGTGCCACCAGTGACCCGGGAAGATCGGCGGCCCATGAGCAGTTCTTC. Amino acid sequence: CATSDPGRSAAHEQFF.

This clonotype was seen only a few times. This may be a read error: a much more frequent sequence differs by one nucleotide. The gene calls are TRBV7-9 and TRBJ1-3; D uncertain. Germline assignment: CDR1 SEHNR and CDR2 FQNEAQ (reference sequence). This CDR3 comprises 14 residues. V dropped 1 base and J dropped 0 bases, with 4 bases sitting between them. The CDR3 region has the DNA TGTGCCAGCAGCTTAGTTGACTCTGGAAACACCATATATTTT. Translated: CASSLVDSGNTIYF.

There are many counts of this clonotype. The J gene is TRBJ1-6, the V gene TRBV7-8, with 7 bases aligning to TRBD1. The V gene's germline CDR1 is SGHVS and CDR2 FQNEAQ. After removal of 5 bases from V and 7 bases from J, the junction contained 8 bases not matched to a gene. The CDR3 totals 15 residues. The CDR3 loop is CASSVPGTVNSPLHF. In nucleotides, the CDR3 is TGTGCCAGCAGCGTCCCCGGGACAGTGAATTCACCCCTCCACTTT.

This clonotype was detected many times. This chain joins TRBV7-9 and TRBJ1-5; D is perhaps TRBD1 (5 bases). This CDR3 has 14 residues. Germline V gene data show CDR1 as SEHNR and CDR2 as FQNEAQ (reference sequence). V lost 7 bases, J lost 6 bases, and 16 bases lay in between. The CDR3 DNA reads TGTGCCAGCACCGGGGACGGGGTAGCTCAGCCCCAGCATTTT. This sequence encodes CASTGDGVAQPQHF.

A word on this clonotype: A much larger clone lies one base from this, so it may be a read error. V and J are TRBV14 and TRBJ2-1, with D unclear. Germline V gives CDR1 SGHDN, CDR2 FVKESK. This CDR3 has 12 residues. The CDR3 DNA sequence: TGTACCAGCAGCCAAGATCCCAGCGAGCAGTTCTTC. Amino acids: CTSSQDPSEQFF. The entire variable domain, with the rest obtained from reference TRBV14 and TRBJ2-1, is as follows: EAGVTQFPSHSVIEKGQTVTLRCDPISGHDNLYWYRRVMGKEIKFLLHFVKESKQDESGMPNNRFLAERTGGTYSTLKVQPAELEDSGVYFCTSSQDPSEQFFGPGTRLTVL.

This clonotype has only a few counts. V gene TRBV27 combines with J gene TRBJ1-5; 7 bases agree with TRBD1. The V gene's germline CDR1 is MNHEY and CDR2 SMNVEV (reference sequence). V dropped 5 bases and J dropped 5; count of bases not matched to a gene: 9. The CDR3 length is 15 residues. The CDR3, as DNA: TGTGCCAGCAGTCCGACAGGGAATTGGGATCAGCCCCAGCATTTT. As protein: CASSPTGNWDQPQHF.

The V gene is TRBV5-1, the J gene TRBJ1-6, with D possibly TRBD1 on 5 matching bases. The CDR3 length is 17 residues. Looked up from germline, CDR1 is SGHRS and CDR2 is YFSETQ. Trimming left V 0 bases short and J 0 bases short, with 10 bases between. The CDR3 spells CASSLVPGSSYNSPLHF. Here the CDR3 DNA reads TGCGCCAGCAGCTTGGTTCCAGGGAGCTCCTATAATTCACCCCTCCACTTT.

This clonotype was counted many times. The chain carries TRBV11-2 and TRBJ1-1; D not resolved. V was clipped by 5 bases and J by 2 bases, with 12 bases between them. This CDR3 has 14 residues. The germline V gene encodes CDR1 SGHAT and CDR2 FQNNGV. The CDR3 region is CASSRGRTNTEAFF. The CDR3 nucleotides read TGTGCCAGCAGCCGCGGACGCACTAACACTGAAGCTTTCTTT.